A single sample is the source of the 25 T cell receptor beta chains below, sequenced in a study of CD8+CD57+ T cells in acquired aplastic anemia. According to the study, genomic DNA was the template for TCR beta VDJ and CDR3 profiling. TCRdb called the reads again in MiXCR, with one record for every CDR3 protein. The table shows around 290,000 distinct CDR3 sequences, with under 60% occurring only once. Flow cytometry had shown expanded CD8+CD57+ cells in the patients chosen for sequencing. The sample comprised sorted CD4+, CD8+, or CD8+CD57+ T cells (not recorded which) from PBMCs. The receptors here all came from a human donor with aplastic anemia.

This clonotype appeared many times. The V call is TRBV15, the J call TRBJ1-3; D unclear. Germline CDR1 and CDR2: LNHNV and YYDKDF (reference sequence). There are 15 residues in the CDR3. The V end was cut by 0 bases, the J end by 2 bases, with 8 bases between. CDR3 in amino acids: CATSRDRVAGNTIYF. DNA for the CDR3: TGTGCCACCAGCAGAGATCGGGTCGCTGGAAACACCATATATTTT.

The chain employs TRBV7-2 and TRBJ2-7; the D gene is possibly TRBD2 (7 bases). V gave up 2 bases and J gave up 9 bases, with 11 bases separating them. This CDR3 comprises 12 residues. The germline V gene has CDR1 SGHTA and CDR2 FQGNSA. This CDR3 reads CASSLNREGQYF. The CDR3 DNA follows: TGTGCCAGCAGCTTAAACAGGGAGGGGCAGTACTTC. The full variable domain, completed using reference TRBV7-2 and TRBJ2-7, is GAGVSQSPSNKVTEKGKDVELRCDPISGHTALYWYRQSLGQGLEFLIYFQGNSAPDKSGLPSDRFSAERTGGSVSTLTIQRTQQEDSAVYLCASSLNREGQYFGPGTRLTVT.

This clonotype was observed a handful of times. The V and J genes are TRBV19 and TRBJ2-2; D gene ambiguous. The V gene's germline CDR1 is LNHDA and CDR2 SQIVND (reference sequence). V was trimmed by 6 bases and J by 6 bases, leaving 8 bases between them. The CDR3 is made up of 12 amino acids. CDR3 amino acids: CASSLIPGELFF. In DNA, the CDR3 is TGTGCCAGTAGCCTCATCCCCGGGGAGCTGTTTTTT.

This clonotype appeared a single time. This chain connects TRBV10-3 to TRBJ1-1; 10 bases are a match to TRBD1. The V gene's germline CDR1 is ENHRY and CDR2 SYGVKD. The CDR3 is made up of 14 amino acids. V was pared by 6 bases and J by 5 bases, with 6 bases of the junction left unmatched. The CDR3 region is CAIRPGQGRTEAFF. CDR3 coding DNA: TGTGCCATCAGGCCGGGACAGGGGAGGACTGAAGCTTTCTTT.

Only a few counts were recorded for this clonotype. The chain combines TRBV27 with TRBJ2-5, with D unresolved. The CDR3 is 15 residues long. Germline lookup yields CDR1 MNHEY and CDR2 SMNVEV (reference sequence). Trimming stripped 1 base from V and 1 base from J, with 10 bases between. CDR3 in amino acids: CASSLFPGPQETQYF. CDR3 sequence (DNA): TGTGCCAGCAGTTTATTTCCGGGCCCCCAAGAGACCCAGTACTTC.

This clonotype appeared many times. The chain joins TRBV6-5 to TRBJ1-1; TRBD1 agrees at 9 bases. V was clipped by 2 bases and J by 3 bases; unmatched bases: 1. This CDR3 is built from 14 residues. Germline V CDR1 and CDR2: MNHEY, SVGAGI. The CDR3, as DNA: TGTGCCAGCAGTTACGGGGACAGGGACACTGAAGCTTTCTTT. Its protein is CASSYGDRDTEAFF.

The chain joins TRBV20-1 to TRBJ1-1; unclear D gene. CDR1 is DFQATT, CDR2 SNEGSKA, per germline (reference sequence). The V end lost 0 bases, the J end lost 6 bases, and 11 bases lay between the germline ends. The CDR3 sequence is 13 residues long. As DNA, the CDR3 is TGCAGTGCTAGAGATGCAGTGGTCTCTGAAGCTTTCTTT. Protein sequence: CSARDAVVSEAFF.

The V call is TRBV9, the J call TRBJ2-5; 7 positions agree with TRBD2. In germline, CDR1 is SGDLS, CDR2 YYNGEE. The trim removed 0 bases at V and 5 bases at J, leaving 7 bases unmatched. This CDR3 is built from 15 residues. CDR3 region: CASSVEGREWETQYF. The CDR3 region has the DNA TGTGCCAGCAGCGTAGAAGGGCGGGAGTGGGAGACCCAGTACTTC.

This clonotype came up many times. The chain combines TRBV6-1 with TRBJ2-3; maybe TRBD2 (5 bases). CDR1 is MNHNS and CDR2 is SASEGT in the germline V gene. V was clipped by 4 bases and J by 4 bases, with 18 bases between them. The CDR3 is made up of 16 amino acids. Written as DNA, the CDR3 is TGTGCCAGCAGTGTACAATCGTGGGAGAGGGCAGATACGCAGTATTTT. It encodes CASSVQSWERADTQYF.

The rearrangement joins TRBV20-1 to TRBJ2-2; TRBD2 agrees at 8 bases. Trimming at V came to 1 base and at J to 2 bases, leaving 9 bases not matched to a gene. The CDR3 loop spans 17 amino acids. Germline V gene sequence: CDR1 DFQATT, CDR2 SNEGSKA (reference sequence). CDR3 protein: CSARAVQRGTNTGELFF. The DNA for the CDR3 is TGCAGTGCTAGAGCCGTCCAGCGGGGGACTAACACCGGGGAGCTGTTTTTT.

This chain uses TRBV10-3 with TRBJ1-5; 9 nucleotides align to TRBD1. Trimming at V came to 5 bases and at J to 2 bases, leaving 1 base not matched to a gene. Germline-derived CDR1 and CDR2 are ENHRY and SYGVKD. CDR3 length equals 14 residues. The CDR3, as DNA: TGTGCCATCAGTCGGACAGGGGGCAATCAGCCCCAGCATTTT. This encodes CAISRTGGNQPQHF.

This clonotype was observed many times. The CDR3 DNA reads as TGTGCCAGCAGTTCCCGTCTAGGTCAGCCCCAGCATTTT. Translating it yields CASSSRLGQPQHF. The chain couples TRBV27 to TRBJ1-5, with D unresolved. The germline V and J ends were trimmed by 4 bases and 6 bases, with 10 bases remaining between them. Looked up from germline, CDR1 is MNHEY and CDR2 is SMNVEV (reference sequence). The CDR3 has 13 residues.

J is TRBJ2-1 and V is TRBV7-8, with TRBD1 identical over 9 bases. The CDR3 contains 12 residues. Germline V lookup: CDR1 SGHVS, CDR2 FQNEAQ. J lost 16 bases, V lost 1 base, and 5 bases had no gene match. For the CDR3, the DNA is TGTGCCAGCAGCTTAGGGGGACAGGGTCCCTTCTTC. This translates into CASSLGGQGPFF.

V is TRBV7-9 and J is TRBJ2-2; 11 bases line up with TRBD2. The CDR3 covers 17 residues. Losses at the gene ends were 0 bases for V and 5 bases for J; bases not matched to a gene: 5. Germline V gene data show CDR1 as SEHNR and CDR2 as FQNEAQ (reference sequence). DNA for the CDR3: TGTGCCAGCAGCTTAGCGCAGCCTAGCGGGAGGACCGGGGAGCTGTTTTTT. This sequence encodes CASSLAQPSGRTGELFF.

The chain joins TRBV20-1 to TRBJ1-1, with TRBD1 identical over 11 bases. Trimming at V came to 7 bases and at J to 0 bases, leaving 7 bases not matched to a gene. The V gene's germline CDR1 is DFQATT and CDR2 SNEGSKA (reference sequence). This CDR3 region has 15 residues. Here the CDR3 reads CSVPGQGGMNTEAFF. DNA for the CDR3: TGCAGTGTTCCGGGACAGGGGGGAATGAACACTGAAGCTTTCTTT.

In the case of this clonotype: The junction shows a germline mismatch at one end, possibly a read error. This sequence joins TRBV10-2 and TRBJ2-7; D is possibly TRBD2 (5 bases). The germline V gene encodes CDR1 WSHSY and CDR2 SAAADI. The CDR3 spans 12 residues. CDR3 nucleotide sequence: TGCGCCAGCAGTGAGTCGGCTCGGGGAATTGAGTTC. Its translation: CASSESARGIEF.

The chain carries TRBV24-1 and TRBJ2-7, with a possible D match to TRBD2 (6 bases). Trimming removed 4 bases at V and 5 bases at J, with 11 bases between. The CDR3 is made up of 13 amino acids. The germline CDR1 and CDR2 sequences are KGHDR and SFDVKD. The CDR3 bases are TGTGCCACCAGTGAGCAGGGAGGAAACGAGCAGTACTTC. Protein product: CATSEQGGNEQYF.

The gene calls are TRBV7-2 and TRBJ2-2; 8 nucleotides line up with TRBD2. The junction had 6 bases not matched to a gene; V was cut back by 7 bases and J by 5 bases. CDR3 size: 14 residues. Germline V lookup: CDR1 SGHTA, CDR2 FQGNSA. The CDR3 spells CASTQVAGTGELFF. The CDR3 DNA follows: TGTGCCAGCACTCAGGTAGCGGGGACCGGGGAGCTGTTTTTT.

The V and J genes are TRBV7-2 and TRBJ2-2, with TRBD2 matching 8 bases. CDR3 length: 15 residues. Germline V gene sequence: CDR1 SGHTA, CDR2 FQGNSA. After removal of 2 bases from V and 2 bases from J, the junction contained 1 base not matched to a gene. The CDR3 DNA follows: TGTGCCAGCAGCTTAACTAGCGGAAACACCGGGGAGCTGTTTTTT. It codes for CASSLTSGNTGELFF.

This chain joins TRBV7-6 and TRBJ2-7, with D possibly called TRBD1 or TRBD2 (6 bases each). The CDR3 is made up of 15 amino acids. Germline V gene data show CDR1 as SGHVS and CDR2 as FNYEAQ. Trimming took 0 bases from V and 3 from J, leaving 12 bases between them. The DNA of the CDR3 is TGTGCCAGCAGCTTAGCGGGGGGCGCGAACTACGAGCAGTACTTC. Its translation: CASSLAGGANYEQYF.

Comments on this clonotype: Given a much more abundant clone one base away, this may be a read error. The chain links TRBV5-4 to TRBJ1-4; TRBD1 might be the D (6 bases). From germline, CDR1 is SGHNT and CDR2 YYREEE (reference sequence). This CDR3 region has 15 residues. DNA of the CDR3: TGTGCCAGCAGCTTAAAAGGGGGGGATCATGAAAACCTGTTTTTT. Translation: CASSLKGGDHENLFF. The whole variable domain, remainder taken from reference TRBV5-4 and TRBJ1-4, is ETGVTQSPTHLIKTRGQQVTLRCSSQSGHNTVSWYQQALGQGPQFIFQYYREEENGRGNFPPRFSGLQFPNYSSELNVNALELDDSALYLCASSLKGGDHENLFFGSGTQLSVL.

The sample holds many counts of this clonotype. V gene TRBV20-1 combines with J gene TRBJ2-3; possibly TRBD1 or TRBD2 for D (6 bases each). The CDR3 sequence is 15 residues long. Trimming shortened V by 1 base and J by 5 bases, and 16 bases separated the two germline ends. CDR1 is DFQATT and CDR2 is SNEGSKA in the germline V gene (reference sequence). The DNA for the CDR3 is TGCAGTGCTAGAGCCGCCCTCGGAGGGGGAGATACGCAGTATTTT. Protein sequence: CSARAALGGGDTQYF.

The genes are TRBV29-1 and TRBJ1-5; 9 positions match TRBD1. Germline CDR1 reads SQVTM; CDR2 reads ANQGSEA. The CDR3 extends over 16 amino acids. V shed 4 bases and J 0 bases; nucleotides not matched to a gene: 7. CDR3 coding DNA: TGCAGCGTTGGGGGACAGGGCAGATATAGCAATCAGCCCCAGCATTTT. Its protein product is CSVGGQGRYSNQPQHF. The full variable domain, in which reference TRBV29-1 and TRBJ1-5 provide the parts outside the CDR3, is SAVISQKPSRDICQRGTSLTIQCQVDSQVTMMFWYRQQPGQSLTLIATANQGSEATYESGFVIDKFPISRPNLTFSTLTVSNMSPEDSSIYLCSVGGQGRYSNQPQHFGDGTRLSIL.

This clonotype was counted ten times or more. This chain joins TRBV30 and TRBJ2-2; D ambiguous. V was cut by 0 bases and J by 4 bases, with 6 bases left in between. This CDR3 comprises 13 residues. Germline V gives CDR1 GTSNPN, CDR2 SVGIG (reference sequence). The DNA for the CDR3 is TGTGCCTGGAGTGTACGAAGCACCGGGGAGCTGTTTTTT. Translating gives CAWSVRSTGELFF.

This clonotype was seen more than once but under ten times. The rearrangement uses TRBV18 and TRBJ2-3; 9 nucleotides match TRBD2. Germline V lookup: CDR1 KGHSH, CDR2 LQKENI. Unmatched junction bases numbered 12, after V lost 6 bases and J lost 5 bases. The CDR3 is made up of 16 amino acids. CDR3 loop: CASSAIQAGGGDTQYF. The CDR3 bases are TGTGCCAGCTCGGCTATTCAAGCGGGGGGCGGAGATACGCAGTATTTT.